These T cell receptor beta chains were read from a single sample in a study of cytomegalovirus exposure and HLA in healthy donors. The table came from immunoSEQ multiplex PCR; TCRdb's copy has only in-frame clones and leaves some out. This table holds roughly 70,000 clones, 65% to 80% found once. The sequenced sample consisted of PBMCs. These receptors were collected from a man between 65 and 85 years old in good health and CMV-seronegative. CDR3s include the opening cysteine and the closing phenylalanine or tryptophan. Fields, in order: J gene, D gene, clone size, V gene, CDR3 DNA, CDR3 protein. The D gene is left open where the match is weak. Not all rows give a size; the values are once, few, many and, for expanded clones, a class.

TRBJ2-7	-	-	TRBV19	TGTGCCAGTAGTGTTGAGGACACGTTCTCCTACGAGCAGTACTTC	CASSVEDTFSYEQYF
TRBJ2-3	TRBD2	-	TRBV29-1	TGCAGCGTCGAGCGGGGGGCGAACGGAGATACGCAGTATTTT	CSVERGANGDTQYF
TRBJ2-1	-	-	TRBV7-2	TGTGCCAGCAGCCTCACGGGAGCCCCGAGCTCCTACAATGAGCAGTTCTTC	CASSLTGAPSSYNEQFF
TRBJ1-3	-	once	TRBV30	TGTGCGTGGACCGGGTCTGGAAACACCATATATTTT	CAWTGSGNTIYF
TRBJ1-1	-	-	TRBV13	TGTGCCAGCAGCTTAGGGGGCCCAGGGGCTTTCGGCACTGAAGCTTTCTTT	CASSLGGPGAFGTEAFF
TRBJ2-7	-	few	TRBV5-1	TGCGCCAGCAGCTTGGTGGTCAGTCCCTACGAGCAGTACTTC	CASSLVVSPYEQYF
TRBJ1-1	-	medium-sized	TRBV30	TGTGCCTGGGCTGGAGTGAACACTGAAGCTTTCTTT	CAWAGVNTEAFF
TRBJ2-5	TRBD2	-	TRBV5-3	TGTGCCAGAAGCTGGGGACTAGCGGGGATAGAGACCCAGTACTTC	CARSWGLAGIETQYF
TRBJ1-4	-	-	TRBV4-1	TGCGCCAGCAGCCACCCTGACAGGAATAATGAAAAACTGTTTTTT	CASSHPDRNNEKLFF
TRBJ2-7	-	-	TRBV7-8	TGTGCCAGCAGCTTCAACGGAGGAGTGAGCCCCTACGAGCAGTACTTC	CASSFNGGVSPYEQYF
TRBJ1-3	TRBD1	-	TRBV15	TGTGCCACCAGCAGAGATCGCGGGACAGGGGATGGAAACACCATATATTTT	CATSRDRGTGDGNTIYF
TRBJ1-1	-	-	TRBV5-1	TGCGCCAGCAGCTTGGAAGGGGTCACTGAAGCTTTCTTT	CASSLEGVTEAFF
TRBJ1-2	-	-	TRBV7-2	TGTGCCAGCAGCGTACCGACAGTTGGCTACACCTTC	CASSVPTVGYTF
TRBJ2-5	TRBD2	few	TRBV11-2	TGTGCCAGCAGCCCCTCTGGGGGGGGGTTGTACCAAGAGACCCAGTACTTC	CASSPSGGGLYQETQYF
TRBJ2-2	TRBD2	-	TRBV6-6	TGTGCCATAAGCCGGACTAGCTTCACCGGGGAGCTGTTTTTT	CAISRTSFTGELFF
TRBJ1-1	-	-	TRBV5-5	TGTGCCAGCAGCTTCGGAGAGAACACTGAAGCTTTCTTT	CASSFGENTEAFF
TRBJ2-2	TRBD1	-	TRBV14	TGTGCCAGCAGCCAGGCGACAGGGGGGATCGGGGAGCTGTTTTTT	CASSQATGGIGELFF
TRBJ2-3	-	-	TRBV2	TGTGCCAGCAACAATCAGGGTTTATCCACAGATACGCAGTATTTT	CASNNQGLSTDTQYF
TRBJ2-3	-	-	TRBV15	TGTGCCACCAGCAGAAGCGCAGATACGCAGTATTTT	CATSRSADTQYF
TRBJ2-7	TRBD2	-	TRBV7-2	TGTGCCAGCAGCTTACTGACTAGCGGGGCCGGGGGGTACGAGCAGTACTTC	CASSLLTSGAGGYEQYF
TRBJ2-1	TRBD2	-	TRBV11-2	TGTGCCAGCAGCTTAGTCGAACTAGCGGGCGACTACAATGAGCAGTTCTTC	CASSLVELAGDYNEQFF
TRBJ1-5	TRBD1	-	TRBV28	TGTGCCAGCAGTGATGGGGACAGGGGCGGCAATCAGCCCCAGCATTTT	CASSDGDRGGNQPQHF
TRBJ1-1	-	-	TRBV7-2	TGTGCCAGCAGCTTACGGGGGAGGAACACTGAAGCTTTCTTT	CASSLRGRNTEAFF
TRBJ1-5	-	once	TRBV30	TGTGCCTGGAGTGTCCCGGGAAATGGCAATCAGCCCCAGCATTTT	CAWSVPGNGNQPQHF
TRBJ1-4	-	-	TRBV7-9	TGTGCCATCCGGGGGGGCAGGAGTGAAAAACTGTTTTTT	CAIRGGRSEKLFF
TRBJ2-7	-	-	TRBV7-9	TGTGCCAGCAGCTTATCGGGTGGCGAGCAGTACTTC	CASSLSGGEQYF
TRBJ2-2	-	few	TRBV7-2	TGTGCCAGCAAGGGGGATACGAACACCGGGGAGCTGTTTTTT	CASKGDTNTGELFF
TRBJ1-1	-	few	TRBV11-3	TGTGCCAGCAGCCTTACAAGGAACACTGAAGCTTTCTTT	CASSLTRNTEAFF
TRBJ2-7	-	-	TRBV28	TGTGCCAGCAGCCGGACACCTACCTACGAGCAGTACTTC	CASSRTPTYEQYF
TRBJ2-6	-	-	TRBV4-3	TGCGCCAGCAGCCTCAACGGTGGGGCCAACGTCCTGACTTTC	CASSLNGGANVLTF
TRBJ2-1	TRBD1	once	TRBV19	TGTGCCAGTACCCCTGGGACAGAGGACCTTAGCTCCTACAATGAGCAGTTCTTC	CASTPGTEDLSSYNEQFF
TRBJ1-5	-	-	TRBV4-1	TGCGCCAGCAGCCAAGAGTCAGGGCGCGGTCAGCCCCAGCATTTT	CASSQESGRGQPQHF
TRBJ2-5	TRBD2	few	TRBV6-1	TGTGCCAGCAGTGTACTAGCGGGGGACCAAGAGACCCAGTACTTC	CASSVLAGDQETQYF
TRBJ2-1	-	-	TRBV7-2	TGTGCCAGCAGCCCCTGGATGGGGAGCAGCTCCTACAATGAGCAGTTCTTC	CASSPWMGSSSYNEQFF
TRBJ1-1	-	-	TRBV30	-	CAWAPGTGSEGF
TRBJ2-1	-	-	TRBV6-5	TGTGCCAGCAGCACAGGAGCAAGGCAGTTCTTC	CASSTGARQFF
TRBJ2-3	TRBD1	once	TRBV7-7	TGTGCTAGCAGCTCCAACAGGGGTGATACGCAGTATTTT	CASSSNRGDTQYF
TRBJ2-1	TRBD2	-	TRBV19	TGTGCCAGTAGTATGATGACTAGCGGGACGAATGAGCAGTTCTTC	CASSMMTSGTNEQFF
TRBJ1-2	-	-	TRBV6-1	TGTGCCAGCAGCGAAGGATCCGGTCGGAGGTATGGCTACACCTTC	CASSEGSGRRYGYTF
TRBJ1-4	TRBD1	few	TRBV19	TGTGCCAGTAGGAGGACCGGGACAGGGGACGAAAAACTGTTTTTT	CASRRTGTGDEKLFF
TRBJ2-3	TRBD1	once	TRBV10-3	TGTGCCATCACTGGGGACAGGGAGGCTCTGGATACGCAGTATTTT	CAITGDREALDTQYF
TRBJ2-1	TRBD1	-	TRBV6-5	TGTGCCAGCAGTCCGGACAGGGTCTACAATGAGCAGTTCTTC	CASSPDRVYNEQFF
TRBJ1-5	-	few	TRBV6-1	TGTGCCAGCAGTCTGGCAGGGGATACTCAGCCCCAGCATTTT	CASSLAGDTQPQHF
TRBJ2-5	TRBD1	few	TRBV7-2	TGTGCCAGCAGCCAAGGGACAGGGGGAGAAGAGACCCAGTACTTC	CASSQGTGGEETQYF
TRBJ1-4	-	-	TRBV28	TGTGCCAGCAGTTCTTCTGTTTCTAATGAAAAACTGTTTTTT	CASSSSVSNEKLFF
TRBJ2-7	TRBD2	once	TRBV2	TGTGCCAGCATGAGACTAGCGGGGAGCGAGCAGTACTTC	CASMRLAGSEQYF
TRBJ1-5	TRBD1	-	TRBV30	TGTGCCTGGGCTAGACAGGGAGGTCAGCCCCAGCATTTT	CAWARQGGQPQHF